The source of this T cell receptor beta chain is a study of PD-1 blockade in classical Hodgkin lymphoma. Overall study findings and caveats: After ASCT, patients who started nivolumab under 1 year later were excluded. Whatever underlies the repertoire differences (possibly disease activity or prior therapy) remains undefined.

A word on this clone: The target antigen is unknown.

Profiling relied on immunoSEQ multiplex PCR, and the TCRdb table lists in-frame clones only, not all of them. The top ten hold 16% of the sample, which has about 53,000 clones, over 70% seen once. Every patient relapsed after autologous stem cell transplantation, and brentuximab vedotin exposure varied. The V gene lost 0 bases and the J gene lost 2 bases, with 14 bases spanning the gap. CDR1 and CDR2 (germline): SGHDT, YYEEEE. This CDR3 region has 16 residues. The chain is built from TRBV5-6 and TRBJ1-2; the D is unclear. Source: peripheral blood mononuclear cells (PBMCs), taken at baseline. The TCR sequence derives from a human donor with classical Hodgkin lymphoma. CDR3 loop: CASSLAIRSGNYGYTF. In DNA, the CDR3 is TGTGCCAGCAGCTTGGCGATTAGATCGGGGAACTATGGCTACACCTTC.